This TCR beta chain emerged from a study of OX40 agonist ivuxolimab in advanced cancers. About the research overall: Dose-escalation cases comprised hepatocellular carcinoma, melanoma, renal cell or head and neck cancer.

Method: immunoSEQ multiplex PCR; TCRdb's copy keeps in-frame clones and lacks some. The table records some 70,000 clones, 86% of them present only once. Study-level results: Patients with a partial response at 0.1-3.0 mg/kg had among the lowest clonal expansion.

No patient had autoimmune disease or received systemic immunosuppression. Baseline was the first blood sampling point, followed by cycle 4 day 1 and cycle 7 day 1. After removal of 0 bases from V and 3 bases from J, the junction contained 8 bases not matched to a gene. The germline V gene has CDR1 SGHKS and CDR2 YYEKEE (reference sequence). The CDR3 spans 16 residues. This clone has more than one count but fewer than ten. Antigen specificity is unknown. The TCR originated in an adult with an advanced solid tumor such as melanoma, head and neck, liver or kidney cancer. The V call is TRBV5-5, the J call TRBJ1-1, with 7 nucleotides matching TRBD1. Sample: CD4+ or CD8+ T cells sorted from blood, taken in a trial of the OX40 agonist ivuxolimab. In nucleotides, the CDR3 is TGTGCCAGCAGCTTGGGAGTGTTGGGACAGTACACTGAAGCTTTCTTT. Amino acid sequence: CASSLGVLGQYTEAFF.